This T cell receptor beta chain is drawn from a study of T-cell memory formation after mild COVID-19. Overall study context: Each donor largely had its own TCR clusters.

TCRdb re-analysed the 5' RACE reads in MiXCR, keeping a single row per CDR3 protein. The table shows fewer than 350,000 distinct CDR3 sequences, with around 15% occurring only once. Details on this clonotype: No antigen is known for it.

Study findings and constraints: Day 15 to 85 contracting clones showed balanced CD4/CD8; later expanders leaned CD4+. Mainly in CM and EM were contracting CD4+ clones; CD8+ were in EMRA.

The CDR3 has 12 residues. Germline V gene lookup returns CDR1 SGHTA and CDR2 FQGNSA. Trimming shortened V by 1 base and J by 13 bases, and 11 bases separated the two germline ends. Sequenced sample: PBMCs or a T cell subset sorted from them (not recorded which). The rearrangement uses TRBV7-2 and TRBJ2-1; D not resolved. This sequence was found in a man aged 18 to 29 who had mild COVID-19 (a few samples of this study predate the infection). Cell type and time point are not known. CDR3 in amino acids: CASSLERHKQFF. The CDR3 nucleotides read TGTGCCAGCAGCTTAGAACGGCACAAACAGTTCTTC.